This T cell receptor (beta chain) came from a study of OX40 agonist ivuxolimab in advanced cancers. As for the study in general: Past anti-PD-1, anti-PD-L1 or anti-CTLA-4 therapy was accepted, and approximately 37% had received some.

Generated by immunoSEQ multiplex PCR, the TCRdb table keeps only in-frame clones and is missing some. The data contain tens of thousands of clones, roughly nine tenths of them singletons. Study results and caveats: Partial responders dosed at 0.1-3.0 mg/kg displayed clonal expansion ranking among the lowest.

As for this clone: Its specificity is not known.

The V end lost 8 bases, the J end lost 8 bases, and 23 bases lay between the germline ends. The CDR3 length is 15 residues. From germline, CDR1 is SGHTA and CDR2 FQGNSA. The material sequenced was CD4+ or CD8+ T cells sorted from blood, taken in a trial of the OX40 agonist ivuxolimab. This rearrangement joins TRBV7-2 to TRBJ2-3; D may be TRBD2 (5 bases). This sequence originates from an adult with an advanced solid tumor such as melanoma, head and neck, liver or kidney cancer. CDR3 coding DNA: TGTGCCAGCGTCGAGGGCCCGGGGAGTATAGGTACGCAGTATTTT. Translation: CASVEGPGSIGTQYF.